This T cell receptor beta chain is from a study of patients and donors after allogeneic stem cell transplantation. V was trimmed by 0 bases and J by 3 bases, leaving 8 bases between them. In germline, CDR1 is SGHDN, CDR2 FVKESK. The CDR3 covers 14 residues. TCRdb analysed the RT-PCR reads with MiXCR anew, one entry per CDR3 protein. The table includes 800,000 to 1,000,000 distinct CDR3 sequences, around 17% detected once. The sequenced material came from blood, either unsorted or a sorted T cell fraction (not recorded which). The sequence derives from a human donor who was either an allogeneic HSCT recipient or a stem cell or donor lymphocyte infusion donor (not recorded which). It is not recorded whose cells these are; they may come from a transplant donor. The V and J genes are TRBV14 and TRBJ1-2; TRBD1 might be the D (5 bases). As DNA, the CDR3 is TGTGCCAGCAGCCAAGAGGGGGTATACTATGGCTACACCTTC. This codes for CASSQEGVYYGYTF.